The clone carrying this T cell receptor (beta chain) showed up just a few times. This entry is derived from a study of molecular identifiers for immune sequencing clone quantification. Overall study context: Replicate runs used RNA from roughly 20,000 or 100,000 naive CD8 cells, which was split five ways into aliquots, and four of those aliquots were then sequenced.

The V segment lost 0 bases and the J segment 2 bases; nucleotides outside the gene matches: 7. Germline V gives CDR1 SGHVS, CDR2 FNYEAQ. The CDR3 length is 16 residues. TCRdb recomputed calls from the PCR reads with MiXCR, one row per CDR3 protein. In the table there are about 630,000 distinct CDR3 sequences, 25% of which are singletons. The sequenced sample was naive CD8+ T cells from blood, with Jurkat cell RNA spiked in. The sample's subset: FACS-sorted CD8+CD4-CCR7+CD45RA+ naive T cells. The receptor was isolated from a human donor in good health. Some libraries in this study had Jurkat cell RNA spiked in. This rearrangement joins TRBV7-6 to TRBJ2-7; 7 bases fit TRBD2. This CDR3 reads CASSLASRGSTYEQYF. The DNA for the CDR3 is TGTGCCAGCAGCTTAGCCTCGCGGGGGTCCACCTACGAGCAGTACTTC.